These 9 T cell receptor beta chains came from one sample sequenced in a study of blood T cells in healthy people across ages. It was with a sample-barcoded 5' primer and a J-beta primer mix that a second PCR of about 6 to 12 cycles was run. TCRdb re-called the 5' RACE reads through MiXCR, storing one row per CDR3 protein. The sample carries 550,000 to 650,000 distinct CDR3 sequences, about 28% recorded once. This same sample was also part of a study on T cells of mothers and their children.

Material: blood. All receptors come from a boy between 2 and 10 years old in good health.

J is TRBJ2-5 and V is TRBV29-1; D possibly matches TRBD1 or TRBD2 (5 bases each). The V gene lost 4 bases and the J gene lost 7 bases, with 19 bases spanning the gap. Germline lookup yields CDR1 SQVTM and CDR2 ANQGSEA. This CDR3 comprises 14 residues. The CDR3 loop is CSVAYRGPPRTQYF. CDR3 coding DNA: TGCAGCGTTGCTTATCGGGGACCACCACGGACCCAGTACTTC.

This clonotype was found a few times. For the CDR3, the DNA is TGTGCCCTTTCACAGGCCCAAGAGACCCAGTACTTC. It codes for CALSQAQETQYF. The chain couples TRBV30 to TRBJ2-5; TRBD1 is a possible D gene (5 bases). This CDR3 region has 12 residues. The V and J ends lost 8 bases and 1 base respectively, with 11 bases between them. Germline V CDR1 and CDR2: GTSNPN, SVGIG (reference sequence).

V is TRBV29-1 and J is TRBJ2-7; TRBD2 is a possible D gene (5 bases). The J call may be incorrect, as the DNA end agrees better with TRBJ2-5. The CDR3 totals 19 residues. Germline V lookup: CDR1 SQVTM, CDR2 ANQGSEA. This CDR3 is CSVEAWPRDTGGGSETQYF. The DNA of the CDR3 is TGCAGCGTTGAAGCATGGCCCCGGGATACGGGTGGTGGGTCAGAGACCCAGTACTTC.

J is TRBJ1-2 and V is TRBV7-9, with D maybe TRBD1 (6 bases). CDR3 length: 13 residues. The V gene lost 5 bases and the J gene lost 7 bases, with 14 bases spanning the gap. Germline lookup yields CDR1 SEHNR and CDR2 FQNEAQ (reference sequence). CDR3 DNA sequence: TGTGCCAGCAGCCAGCCAACCAGGGGTGGCTACACCTTC. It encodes CASSQPTRGGYTF. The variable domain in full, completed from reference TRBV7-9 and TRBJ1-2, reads DTGVSQNPRHKITKRGQNVTFRCDPISEHNRLYWYRQTLGQGPEFLTYFQNEAQLEKSRLLSDRFSAERPKGSFSTLEIQRTEQGDSAMYLCASSQPTRGGYTFGSGTRLTVV.

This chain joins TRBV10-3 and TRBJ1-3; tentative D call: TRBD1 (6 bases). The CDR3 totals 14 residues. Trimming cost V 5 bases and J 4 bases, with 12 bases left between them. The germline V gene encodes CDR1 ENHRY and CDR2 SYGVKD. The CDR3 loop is CAISHGQKGNTIYF. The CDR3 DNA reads TGTGCCATCAGTCACGGACAGAAGGGAAACACCATATATTTT.

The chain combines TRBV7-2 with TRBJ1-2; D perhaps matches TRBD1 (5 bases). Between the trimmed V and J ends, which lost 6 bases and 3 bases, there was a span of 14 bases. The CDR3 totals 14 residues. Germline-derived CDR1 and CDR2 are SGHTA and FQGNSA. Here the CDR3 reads CASRFSGGDYGYTF. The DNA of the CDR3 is TGTGCCAGCAGGTTCAGCGGGGGTGACTATGGCTACACCTTC. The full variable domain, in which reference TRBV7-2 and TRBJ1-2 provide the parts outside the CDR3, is GAGVSQSPSNKVTEKGKDVELRCDPISGHTALYWYRQSLGQGLEFLIYFQGNSAPDKSGLPSDRFSAERTGGSVSTLTIQRTQQEDSAVYLCASRFSGGDYGYTFGSGTRLTVV.

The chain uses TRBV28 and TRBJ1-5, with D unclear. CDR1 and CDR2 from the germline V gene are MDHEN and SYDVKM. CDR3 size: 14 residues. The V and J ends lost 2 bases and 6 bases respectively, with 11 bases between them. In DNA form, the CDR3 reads TGTGCCAGCAGTTTAGAGGTGCGGGGTCAGCCCCAGCATTTT. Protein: CASSLEVRGQPQHF.

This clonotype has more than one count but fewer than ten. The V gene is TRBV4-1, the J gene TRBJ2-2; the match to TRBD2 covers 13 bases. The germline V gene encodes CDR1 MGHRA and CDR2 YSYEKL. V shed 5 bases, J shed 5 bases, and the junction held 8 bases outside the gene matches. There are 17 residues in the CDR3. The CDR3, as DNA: TGCGCCAGCAGCTACGAAGGACTAGCGGGGGTTACCGGGGAGCTGTTTTTT. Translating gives CASSYEGLAGVTGELFF.

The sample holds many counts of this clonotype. The CDR3 reads CASRRDRLRYTF. CDR3 coding DNA: TGTGCCAGCAGAAGGGACAGGTTGCGCTACACCTTC. V usage is TRBV6-5 and J usage is TRBJ1-2; the match to TRBD1 covers 8 bases. The ends lost 6 bases at V and 9 bases at J; junction bases unmatched: 6. The CDR3 totals 12 residues. Germline V lookup: CDR1 MNHEY, CDR2 SVGAGI.